A single T cell receptor beta chain is shown here with its context. Its target is unknown. PCR was performed using 60 Vbeta and 13 Jbeta primers. Libraries were prepared by immunoSEQ multiplex PCR; TCRdb keeps only in-frame clonotypes and omits some of them. The table shows more than 95,000 clones, with around 62% occurring only once. The sample is drawn from a study of cytomegalovirus exposure and HLA in healthy donors. The study's findings and limits: Accurate prediction of HLA-A and HLA-B alleles (for most subjects) was reportedly achieved from TCR beta sequences.

CDR1 and CDR2 from the germline V gene are MNHNS and SASEGT. The CDR3 sequence is 15 residues long. Trimming cost V 3 bases and J 0 bases, with 12 bases left between them. This TCR derives from a woman in her 40s in good health and CMV-seropositive. The sequencing input was PBMCs. The chain combines TRBV6-1 with TRBJ2-7; maybe TRBD1 (5 bases). This CDR3 is CASSEGRLSSYEQYF. In DNA form, the CDR3 reads TGTGCCAGCAGTGAGGGGCGCCTGAGCTCCTACGAGCAGTACTTC.